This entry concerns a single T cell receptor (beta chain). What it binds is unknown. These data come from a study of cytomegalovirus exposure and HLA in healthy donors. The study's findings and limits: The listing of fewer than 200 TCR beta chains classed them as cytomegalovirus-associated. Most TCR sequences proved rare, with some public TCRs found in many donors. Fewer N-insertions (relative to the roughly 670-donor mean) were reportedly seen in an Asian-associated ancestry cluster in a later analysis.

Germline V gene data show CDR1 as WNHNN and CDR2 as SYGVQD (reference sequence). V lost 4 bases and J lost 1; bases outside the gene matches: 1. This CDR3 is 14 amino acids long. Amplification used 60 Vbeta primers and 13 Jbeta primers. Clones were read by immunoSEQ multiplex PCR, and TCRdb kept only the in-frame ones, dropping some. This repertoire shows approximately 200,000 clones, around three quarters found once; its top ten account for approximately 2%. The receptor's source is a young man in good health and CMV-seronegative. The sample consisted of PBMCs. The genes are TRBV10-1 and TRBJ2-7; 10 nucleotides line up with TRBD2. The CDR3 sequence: CASSAGLASYEQYF. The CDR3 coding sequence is TGCGCCAGCAGTGCGGGACTAGCGTCCTACGAGCAGTACTTC.